This is a list of T cell receptor beta chains from one sample in a study of T cells in Graves' hyperthyroidism and ophthalmopathy. TCRdb reprocessed the multiplex PCR reads via MiXCR and lists one record per CDR3 protein. The table includes 130,000 to 150,000 distinct CDR3 sequences, approximately 20% detected once. Sequenced input: blood. The receptors stem from a woman aged 50 to 65 with Graves' hyperthyroidism that later progressed to Graves' ophthalmopathy. Each CDR3 is given with its conserved first and last residue. The order of the fields is clone size, D gene, J gene, V gene, CDR3 protein, CDR3 DNA. A D gene is named only where the DNA matches it firmly. Where a row states a size, it is once, few, many or the class of an expanded clone; other rows omit it.

size: many
D: TRBD2
J: TRBJ2-5
V: TRBV7-2
CDR3: CASSLRAGGRGQYF
DNA: TGTGCCAGCAGCTTACGGGCGGGAGGCCGGGGCCAGTACTTC

size: many
D: NA
J: TRBJ2-7
V: TRBV28
CDR3: CASSSTGTTYEQYF
DNA: TGTGCCAGCAGTTCGACCGGGACAACCTACGAGCAGTACTTC

size: many
D: TRBD1
J: TRBJ1-5
V: TRBV12-3/TRBV12-4
CDR3: CASTRDRVPLSHNQPQHF
DNA: TGTGCCAGCACCAGAGACAGGGTCCCTCTAAGCCACAATCAGCCCCAGCATTTT

size: many
D: TRBD1
J: TRBJ2-7
V: TRBV5-1
CDR3: CASSEGQGGYEQYF
DNA: TGCGCCAGCAGCGAAGGACAGGGTGGGTACGAGCAGTACTTC

size: NA
D: NA
J: TRBJ2-1
V: TRBV28
CDR3: CASSQDSSYNGQFF
DNA: TGTGCCAGCAGTCAGGACAGCTCCTACAATGGGCAGTTCTTC

size: NA
D: NA
J: TRBJ2-7
V: TRBV20-1
CDR3: CSARGELSSYEQYF
DNA: TGCAGTGCTAGAGGTGAACTTAGCTCCTACGAGCAGTACTTC

size: many
D: NA
J: TRBJ2-7
V: TRBV7-9
CDR3: CASSLQAGPYEQYF
DNA: TGTGCCAGCAGCTTACAGGCAGGGCCCTACGAGCAGTACTTC

size: NA
D: TRBD2
J: TRBJ2-1
V: TRBV12-3/TRBV12-4
CDR3: CASKGLAGDHNEQFF
DNA: TGTGCCAGCAAAGGGCTAGCGGGAGATCACAATGAGCAGTTCTTC

size: NA
D: NA
J: TRBJ2-6
V: TRBV19
CDR3: CASSIGRGSGANVLTF
DNA: TGTGCCAGTAGTATAGGTCGGGGATCTGGGGCCAACGTCCTGACTTTC

size: few
D: TRBD2
J: TRBJ2-1
V: TRBV19
CDR3: CASSRGLAERGEQFF
DNA: TGTGCCAGTAGTAGGGGACTAGCGGAGAGGGGTGAGCAGTTCTTC

size: many
D: NA
J: TRBJ1-5
V: TRBV27
CDR3: CASSKGGVTQPQHF
DNA: TGTGCCAGCTCGAAGGGGGGGGTAACCCAGCCCCAGCATTTT

size: many
D: NA
J: TRBJ2-2
V: TRBV9
CDR3: CASSVALATGELFF
DNA: TGTGCCAGCAGCGTTGCGCTAGCCACCGGGGAGCTGTTTTTT

size: NA
D: NA
J: TRBJ2-3
V: TRBV6-2/TRBV6-3
CDR3: CASRWGFTDTQYF
DNA: TGTGCCAGCAGATGGGGATTTACAGATACGCAGTATTTT

size: many
D: NA
J: TRBJ2-2
V: TRBV3-1
CDR3: CASSYWTGELFF
DNA: TGTGCCAGCAGCTACTGGACCGGGGAGCTGTTTTTT

size: NA
D: TRBD1
J: TRBJ2-6
V: TRBV28
CDR3: CASTTGVLSGANVLTF
DNA: TGTGCCAGCACGACAGGGGTCCTCTCTGGGGCCAACGTCCTGACTTTC

size: many
D: TRBD1
J: TRBJ2-7
V: TRBV18
CDR3: CASSPGTAYEQYF
DNA: TGTGCCAGCTCACCCGGGACAGCCTACGAGCAGTACTTC

size: many
D: NA
J: TRBJ1-6
V: TRBV20-1
CDR3: CSARGTGPTAPNNSPLHF
DNA: TGCAGTGCTAGAGGAACAGGGCCTACCGCACCGAACAATTCACCCCTCCACTTT

size: NA
D: TRBD2
J: TRBJ2-5
V: TRBV4-2
CDR3: CASSRGAGGVETQYF
DNA: TGTGCCAGCAGCCGGGGAGCGGGAGGCGTGGAGACCCAGTACTTC

size: NA
D: TRBD1
J: TRBJ1-3
V: TRBV12-3/TRBV12-4
CDR3: CASSLTGFGNTIYF
DNA: TGTGCCAGCAGTTTGACAGGGTTCGGAAACACCATATATTTT

size: NA
D: TRBD1
J: TRBJ2-7
V: TRBV6-1
CDR3: CASSGGQRTYEQYF
DNA: TGTGCCAGCAGTGGGGGACAGCGAACCTACGAGCAGTACTTC

size: NA
D: TRBD2
J: TRBJ2-1
V: TRBV9
CDR3: CASSVGLLRTSGRKDEQFF
DNA: TGTGCCAGCAGCGTAGGGCTCCTAAGGACTAGCGGGAGGAAGGATGAGCAGTTCTTC

size: many
D: NA
J: TRBJ1-1
V: TRBV12-3/TRBV12-4
CDR3: CASSSGGTIRTEAFF
DNA: TGTGCCAGCAGTTCGGGGGGGACAATCCGCACTGAAGCTTTCTTT

size: many
D: NA
J: TRBJ2-7
V: TRBV20-1
CDR3: CSVNTEGDEQYF
DNA: TGCAGTGTTAACACGGAGGGAGACGAGCAGTACTTC

size: few
D: NA
J: TRBJ1-4
V: TRBV6-2/TRBV6-3
CDR3: CASRPDGTNEKLFF
DNA: TGTGCCAGCAGGCCTGATGGAACTAATGAAAAACTGTTTTTT

size: few
D: NA
J: TRBJ1-1
V: TRBV7-8
CDR3: CASSFQGTSNTEAFF
DNA: TGTGCCAGCAGCTTTCAGGGGACCTCGAACACTGAAGCTTTCTTT

size: many
D: NA
J: TRBJ1-6
V: TRBV10-1
CDR3: CASSESPNSPLHF
DNA: TGCGCCAGCAGTGAGTCGCCGAATTCACCCCTCCACTTT

size: NA
D: NA
J: TRBJ2-1
V: TRBV2
CDR3: CASSDSAAALVLFF
DNA: TGTGCCAGCAGTGATTCTGCGGCGGCCTTGGTTCTGTTCTTC

size: many
D: NA
J: TRBJ2-1
V: TRBV11-2
CDR3: CASSLARFDEQFF
DNA: TGTGCCAGCAGCTTAGCTAGATTCGATGAGCAGTTCTTC

size: NA
D: TRBD1
J: TRBJ1-1
V: TRBV28
CDR3: CASSHLGQGVATEAFF
DNA: TGTGCCAGCAGCCACCTCGGACAGGGAGTCGCCACTGAAGCTTTCTTT

size: many
D: NA
J: TRBJ2-1
V: TRBV28
CDR3: CASSQGAAGASTQFF
DNA: TGTGCCAGCAGCCAGGGGGCAGCGGGAGCAAGCACGCAGTTCTTC

size: NA
D: NA
J: TRBJ2-7
V: TRBV4-1
CDR3: CASSHPSRGLYEQYF
DNA: TGCGCCAGCAGCCACCCATCGCGGGGTCTCTACGAGCAGTACTTC

size: NA
D: TRBD2
J: TRBJ2-1
V: TRBV20-1
CDR3: CSAREKGGLAGVSEQFF
DNA: TGCAGTGCTAGAGAGAAAGGAGGACTAGCGGGAGTAAGCGAGCAGTTCTTC

size: NA
D: NA
J: TRBJ2-3
V: TRBV6-1
CDR3: CASSERDPSGTQYF
DNA: TGTGCCAGCAGTGAACGGGATCCCTCCGGGACGCAGTATTTT

size: many
D: NA
J: TRBJ2-1
V: TRBV11-2
CDR3: CASSLDGGLKKNEQFF
DNA: TGTGCCAGCAGCTTAGATGGGGGGCTAAAAAAAAATGAGCAGTTCTTC

size: many
D: TRBD1
J: TRBJ2-5
V: TRBV24-1
CDR3: CATSDPTGGQETQYF
DNA: TGTGCCACCAGTGATCCGACAGGGGGGCAAGAGACCCAGTACTTC

size: many
D: TRBD1
J: TRBJ1-5
V: TRBV12-3/TRBV12-4
CDR3: CASSSTGGGGNQPQHF
DNA: TGTGCCAGCAGTTCCACTGGAGGGGGCGGCAATCAGCCCCAGCATTTT

size: few
D: NA
J: TRBJ2-7
V: TRBV9
CDR3: CASSVRSAPGSEQYF
DNA: TGTGCCAGCAGCGTAAGGTCCGCTCCTGGGAGCGAGCAGTACTTC